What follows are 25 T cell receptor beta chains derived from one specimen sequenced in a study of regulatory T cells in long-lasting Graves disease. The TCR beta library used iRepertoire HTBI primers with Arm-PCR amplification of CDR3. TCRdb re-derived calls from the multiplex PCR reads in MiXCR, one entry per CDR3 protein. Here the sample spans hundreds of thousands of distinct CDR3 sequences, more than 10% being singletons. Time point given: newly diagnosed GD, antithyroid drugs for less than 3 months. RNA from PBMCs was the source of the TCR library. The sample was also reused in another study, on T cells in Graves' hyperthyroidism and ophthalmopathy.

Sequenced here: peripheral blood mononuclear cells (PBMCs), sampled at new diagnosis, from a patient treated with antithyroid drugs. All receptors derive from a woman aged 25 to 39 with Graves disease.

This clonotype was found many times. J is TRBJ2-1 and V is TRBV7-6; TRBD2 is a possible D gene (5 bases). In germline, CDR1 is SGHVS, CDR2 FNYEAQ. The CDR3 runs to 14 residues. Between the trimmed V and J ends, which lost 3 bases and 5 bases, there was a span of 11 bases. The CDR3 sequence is CASSFGDPNNEQFF. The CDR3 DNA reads TGTGCCAGCAGCTTCGGGGATCCTAACAATGAGCAGTTCTTC.

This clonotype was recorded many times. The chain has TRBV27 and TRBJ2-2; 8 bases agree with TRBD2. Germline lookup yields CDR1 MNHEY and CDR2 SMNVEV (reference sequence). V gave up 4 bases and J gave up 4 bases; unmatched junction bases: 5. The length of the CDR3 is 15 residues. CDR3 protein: CASSYLAGITGELFF. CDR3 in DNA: TGTGCCAGCAGTTATTTAGCGGGAATCACCGGGGAGCTGTTTTTT.

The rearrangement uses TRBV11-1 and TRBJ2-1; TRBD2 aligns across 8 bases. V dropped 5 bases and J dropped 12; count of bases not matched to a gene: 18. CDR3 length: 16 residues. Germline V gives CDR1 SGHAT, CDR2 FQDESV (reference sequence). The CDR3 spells CASSPISGTSSYGQFF. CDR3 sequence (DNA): TGTGCCAGCAGCCCAATTAGCGGGACCAGCTCCTACGGGCAGTTCTTC.

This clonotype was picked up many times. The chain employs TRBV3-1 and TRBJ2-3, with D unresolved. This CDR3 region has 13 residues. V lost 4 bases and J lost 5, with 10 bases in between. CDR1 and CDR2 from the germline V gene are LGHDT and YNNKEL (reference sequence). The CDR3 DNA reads TGTGCCAGCAGCCTCCCTCCGGGAGATACGCAGTATTTT. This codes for CASSLPPGDTQYF.

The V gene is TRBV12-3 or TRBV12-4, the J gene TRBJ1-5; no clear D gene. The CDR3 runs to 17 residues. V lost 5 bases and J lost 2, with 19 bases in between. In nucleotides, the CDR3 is TGTGCCAGCAGTCCCCTGGTTGGACTGCGGGGCAATCAGCCCCAGCATTTT. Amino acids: CASSPLVGLRGNQPQHF.

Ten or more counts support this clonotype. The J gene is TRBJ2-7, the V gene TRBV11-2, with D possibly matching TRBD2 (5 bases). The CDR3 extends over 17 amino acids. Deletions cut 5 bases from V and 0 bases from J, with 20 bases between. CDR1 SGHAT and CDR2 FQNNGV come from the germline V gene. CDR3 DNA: TGTGCCAGCAGCCCCATTCGGGGAGCGGCGAGCTCCTACGAGCAGTACTTC. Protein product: CASSPIRGAASSYEQYF.

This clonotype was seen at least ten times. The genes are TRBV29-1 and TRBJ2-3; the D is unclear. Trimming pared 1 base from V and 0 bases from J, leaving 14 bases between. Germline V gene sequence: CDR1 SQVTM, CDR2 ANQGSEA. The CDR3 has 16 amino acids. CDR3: CSVEAPGYSSTDTQYF. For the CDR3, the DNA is TGCAGCGTTGAAGCTCCCGGGTACTCAAGCACAGATACGCAGTATTTT.

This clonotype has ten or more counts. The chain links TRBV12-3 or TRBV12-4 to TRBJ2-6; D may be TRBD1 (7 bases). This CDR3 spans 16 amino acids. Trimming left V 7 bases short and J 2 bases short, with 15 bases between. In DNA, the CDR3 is TGTGCCAGCACCCTAGGAGGGGGCGCTGGGGCCAACGTCCTGACTTTC. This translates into CASTLGGGAGANVLTF.

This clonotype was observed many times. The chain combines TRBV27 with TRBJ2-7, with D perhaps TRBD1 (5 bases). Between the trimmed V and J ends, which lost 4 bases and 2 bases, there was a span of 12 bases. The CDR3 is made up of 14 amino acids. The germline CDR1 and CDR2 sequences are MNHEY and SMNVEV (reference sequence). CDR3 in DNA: TGTGCCAGCAGTTCACGACAGTCCGCCTACGAGCAGTACTTC. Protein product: CASSSRQSAYEQYF.

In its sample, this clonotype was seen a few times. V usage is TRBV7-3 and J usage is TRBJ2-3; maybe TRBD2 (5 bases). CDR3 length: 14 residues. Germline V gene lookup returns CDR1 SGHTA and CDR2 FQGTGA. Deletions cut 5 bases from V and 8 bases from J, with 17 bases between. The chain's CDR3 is CASSTAPLGSTQYF. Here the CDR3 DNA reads TGTGCCAGCAGCACCGCGCCACTAGGTTCTACGCAGTATTTT.

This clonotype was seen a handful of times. CDR3 region: CASSVRGGTEAFF. CDR3 nucleotide sequence: TGTGCCAGCAGCGTGAGGGGTGGCACTGAAGCTTTCTTT. The rearrangement uses TRBV9 and TRBJ1-1; possibly TRBD1 for D (5 bases). The germline gives CDR1 SGDLS, CDR2 YYNGEE. V lost 2 bases, J lost 4 bases, and 9 bases lay in between. The CDR3 runs to 13 residues.

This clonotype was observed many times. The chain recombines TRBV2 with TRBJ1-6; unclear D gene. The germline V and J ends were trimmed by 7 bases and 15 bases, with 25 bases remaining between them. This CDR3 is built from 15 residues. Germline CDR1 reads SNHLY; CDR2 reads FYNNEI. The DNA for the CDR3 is TGTGCCAGCAAGGCAGGCCTGGAACCCGGAAGTGACCTCCACTTT. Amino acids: CASKAGLEPGSDLHF.

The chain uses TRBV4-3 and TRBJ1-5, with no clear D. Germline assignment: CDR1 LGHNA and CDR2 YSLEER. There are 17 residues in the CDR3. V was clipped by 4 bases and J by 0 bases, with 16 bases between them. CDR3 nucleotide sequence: TGCGCCAGCAGCCTTAGCTTAGGTGGTGGTAGCAATCAGCCCCAGCATTTT. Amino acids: CASSLSLGGGSNQPQHF.

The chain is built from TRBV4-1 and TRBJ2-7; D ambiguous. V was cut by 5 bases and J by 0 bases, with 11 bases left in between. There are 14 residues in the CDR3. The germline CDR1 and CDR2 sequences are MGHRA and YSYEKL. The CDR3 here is CASSVLSTSYEQYF. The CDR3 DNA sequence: TGCGCCAGCAGCGTACTAAGCACCTCCTACGAGCAGTACTTC.

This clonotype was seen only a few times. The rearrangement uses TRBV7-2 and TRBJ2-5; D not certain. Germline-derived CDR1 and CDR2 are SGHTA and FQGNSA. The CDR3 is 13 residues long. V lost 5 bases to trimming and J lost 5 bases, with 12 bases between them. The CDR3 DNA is TGTGCCAGCAGCCCGCGTAGTACCGAGACCCAGTACTTC. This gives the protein CASSPRSTETQYF.

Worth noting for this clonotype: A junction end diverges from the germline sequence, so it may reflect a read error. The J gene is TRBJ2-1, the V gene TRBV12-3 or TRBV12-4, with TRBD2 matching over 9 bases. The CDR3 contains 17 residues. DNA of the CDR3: TGTGTCAGCAGTGGGGCGGGACTAGCCGAAAGGAACAATGAGCAGTTCTTC. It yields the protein CVSSGAGLAERNNEQFF.

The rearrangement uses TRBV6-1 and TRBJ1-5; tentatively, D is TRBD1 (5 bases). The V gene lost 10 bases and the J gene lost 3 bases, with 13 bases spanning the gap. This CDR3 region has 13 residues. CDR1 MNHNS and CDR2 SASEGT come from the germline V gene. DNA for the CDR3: TGTGCCACTCGGGGGTTCAACAATCAGCCCCAGCATTTT. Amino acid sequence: CATRGFNNQPQHF.

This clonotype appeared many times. The CDR3 protein is CASSAQGWDQPQHF. In DNA form, the CDR3 reads TGTGCCAGCAGCGCACAGGGTTGGGATCAGCCCCAGCATTTT. The chain joins TRBV7-9 to TRBJ1-5; tentatively, D is TRBD1 (6 bases). CDR1 and CDR2 from the germline V gene are SEHNR and FQNEAQ (reference sequence). Trimming removed 5 bases from V and 5 bases from J, with 13 bases in between. The CDR3 is 14 residues long.

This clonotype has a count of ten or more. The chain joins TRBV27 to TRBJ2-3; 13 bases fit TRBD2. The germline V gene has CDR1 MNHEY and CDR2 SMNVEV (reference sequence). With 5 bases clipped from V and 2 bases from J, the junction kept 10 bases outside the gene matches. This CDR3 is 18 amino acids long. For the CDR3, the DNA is TGTGCCAGCAGTCCCCACGGACTAGCGGGAGACTCCACAGATACGCAGTATTTT. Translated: CASSPHGLAGDSTDTQYF.

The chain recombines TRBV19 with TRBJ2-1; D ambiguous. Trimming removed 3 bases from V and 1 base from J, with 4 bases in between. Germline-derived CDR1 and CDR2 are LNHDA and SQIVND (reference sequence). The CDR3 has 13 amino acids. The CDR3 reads CASSMHSYNEQFF. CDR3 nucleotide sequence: TGTGCCAGTAGTATGCATTCCTACAATGAGCAGTTCTTC.

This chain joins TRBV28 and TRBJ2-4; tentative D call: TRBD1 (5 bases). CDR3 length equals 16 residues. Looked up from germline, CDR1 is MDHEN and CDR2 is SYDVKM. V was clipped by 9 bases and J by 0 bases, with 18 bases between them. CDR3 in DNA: TGTGCCAGTACCCGACCTGTGGGGCTAGCCAAAAACATTCAGTACTTC. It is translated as CASTRPVGLAKNIQYF.

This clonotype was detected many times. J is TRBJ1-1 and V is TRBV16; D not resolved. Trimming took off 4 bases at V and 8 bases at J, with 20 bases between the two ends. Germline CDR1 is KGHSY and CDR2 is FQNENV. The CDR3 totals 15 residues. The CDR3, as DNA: TGTGCCAGCAGCCGTAGTACCTCAGTCCTGGGGGAAGCTTTCTTT. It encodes CASSRSTSVLGEAFF.

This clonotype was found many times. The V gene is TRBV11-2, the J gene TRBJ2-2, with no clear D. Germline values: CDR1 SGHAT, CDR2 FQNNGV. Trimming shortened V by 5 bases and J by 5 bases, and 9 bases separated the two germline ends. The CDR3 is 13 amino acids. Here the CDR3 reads CASSPPLTGELFF. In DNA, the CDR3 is TGTGCCAGCAGCCCCCCGTTAACCGGGGAGCTGTTTTTT.

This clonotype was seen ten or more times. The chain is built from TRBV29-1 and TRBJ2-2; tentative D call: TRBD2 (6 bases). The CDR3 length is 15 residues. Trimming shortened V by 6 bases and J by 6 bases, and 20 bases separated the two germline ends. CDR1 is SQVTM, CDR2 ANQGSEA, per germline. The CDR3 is CSVTGTPEQAGELFF. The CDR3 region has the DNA TGCAGCGTCACCGGGACTCCCGAGCAGGCCGGGGAGCTGTTTTTT.

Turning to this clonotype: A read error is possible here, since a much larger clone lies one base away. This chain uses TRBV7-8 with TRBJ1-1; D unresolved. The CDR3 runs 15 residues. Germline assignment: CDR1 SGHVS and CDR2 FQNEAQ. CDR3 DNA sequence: TGTGCCCGCAGCCAAGGGTATAATTTGGGAACTGAAGCTTTCTTT. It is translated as CARSQGYNLGTEAFF.